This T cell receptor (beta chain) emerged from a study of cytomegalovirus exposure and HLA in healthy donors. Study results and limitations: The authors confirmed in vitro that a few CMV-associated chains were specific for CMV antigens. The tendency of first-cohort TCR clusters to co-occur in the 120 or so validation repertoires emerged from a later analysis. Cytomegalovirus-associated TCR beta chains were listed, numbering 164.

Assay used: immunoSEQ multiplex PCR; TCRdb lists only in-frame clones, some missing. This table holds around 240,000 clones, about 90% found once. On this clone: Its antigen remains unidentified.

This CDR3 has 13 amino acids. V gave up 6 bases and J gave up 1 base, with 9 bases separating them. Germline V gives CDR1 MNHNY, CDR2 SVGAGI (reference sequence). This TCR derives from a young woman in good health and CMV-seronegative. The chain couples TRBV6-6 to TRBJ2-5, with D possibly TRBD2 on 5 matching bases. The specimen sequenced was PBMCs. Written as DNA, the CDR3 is TGTGCCAGCAGCGACTATCCCCAAGAGACCCAGTACTTC. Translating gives CASSDYPQETQYF.